One and the same sample provided the 21 T cell receptor beta chains below, sequenced in a study of identical twins. TCRdb ran MiXCR on the 5' RACE reads and lists one entry per CDR3 protein. The repertoire holds around 1.7 million distinct CDR3 sequences, with about 32% as singletons. The sample comprised cord blood. These receptors all stem from a newborn girl in good health.

This clonotype has only a few counts. This rearrangement joins TRBV20-1 to TRBJ1-5; no clear D gene. CDR1 and CDR2 from the germline V gene are DFQATT and SNEGSKA (reference sequence). Trimming removed 6 bases from V and 5 bases from J, with 20 bases in between. CDR3 length: 15 residues. This CDR3 is CSATGLGSSDQPQHF. The CDR3 DNA sequence: TGCAGTGCCACGGGCCTCGGAAGCTCGGATCAGCCCCAGCATTTT.

The chain carries TRBV12-3 or TRBV12-4 and TRBJ2-3; the match to TRBD2 covers 7 bases. CDR3 length: 16 amino acids. After removal of 6 bases from V and 15 bases from J, the junction contained 24 bases not matched to a gene. CDR3 coding DNA: TGTGCCAGCAGGCCAAGGGCTAGCGGAAGCACAGATACGGAATATTTT. Translating it yields CASRPRASGSTDTEYF.

The rearrangement joins TRBV20-1 to TRBJ2-1, with TRBD2 matching over 9 bases. The J call may be in error: the DNA end matches TRBJ2-7 better. The germline CDR1 and CDR2 sequences are DFQATT and SNEGSKA (reference sequence). CDR3 length: 15 amino acids. The CDR3 DNA reads TGCAGTGCTCCCTTAGCGGGAGCCCCTTACAATGAGCAGTACTTC. Protein: CSAPLAGAPYNEQYF.

The table lists this clonotype with a few counts. V gene TRBV20-1 combines with J gene TRBJ2-5; 7 positions agree with TRBD1. Germline V gene lookup returns CDR1 DFQATT and CDR2 SNEGSKA (reference sequence). This CDR3 is 16 amino acids long. Trimming took 0 bases from V and 11 from J; bases not matched to a gene: 18. CDR3 in amino acids: CSARDGSRGIRVQQYF. In DNA, the CDR3 is TGCAGTGCTAGAGATGGATCCAGGGGGATACGAGTACAGCAGTACTTC.

Only a few counts were recorded for this clonotype. The chain couples TRBV20-1 to TRBJ2-7; D might be TRBD1 (6 bases). The CDR3 extends over 15 amino acids. In germline, CDR1 is DFQATT, CDR2 SNEGSKA (reference sequence). V lost 5 bases and J lost 0, with 17 bases in between. Here the CDR3 DNA reads TGCAGTGCTTTCCCGGGACACTCGAGCTCCTACGAGCAGTACTTC. It specifies CSAFPGHSSSYEQYF.

The V gene is TRBV5-1, the J gene TRBJ2-4, with a weak D call TRBD2 (5 bases). CDR3 size: 15 residues. The germline V gene has CDR1 SGHRS and CDR2 YFSETQ. V lost 0 bases to trimming and J lost 1 base, with 8 bases between them. The CDR3: CASSLARTAKNIQYF. DNA of the CDR3: TGCGCCAGCAGCTTGGCCAGGACTGCCAAAAACATTCAGTACTTC. Filled out from reference TRBV5-1 and TRBJ2-4, the complete variable domain reads KAGVTQTPRYLIKTRGQQVTLSCSPISGHRSVSWYQQTPGQGLQFLFEYFSETQRNKGNFPGRFSGRQFSNSRSEMNVSTLELGDSALYLCASSLARTAKNIQYFGAGTRLSVL.

This clonotype has just a few counts. V gene TRBV7-9 combines with J gene TRBJ2-5; D is unclear. CDR1 and CDR2 from the germline V gene are SEHNR and FQNEAQ (reference sequence). V gave up 2 bases and J gave up 0 bases, with 7 bases separating them. The CDR3 is 14 residues long. CDR3 bases: TGTGCCAGCAGCTTACCTGCGTACCAAGAGACCCAGTACTTC. Translation gives CASSLPAYQETQYF. The whole variable domain, remainder taken from reference TRBV7-9 and TRBJ2-5, is DTGVSQNPRHKITKRGQNVTFRCDPISEHNRLYWYRQTLGQGPEFLTYFQNEAQLEKSRLLSDRFSAERPKGSFSTLEIQRTEQGDSAMYLCASSLPAYQETQYFGPGTRLLVL.

As for this clonotype: A much larger clonotype is one base distant, so this may be a read error. The V gene is TRBV7-2, the J gene TRBJ2-1; D unresolved. The germline V gene has CDR1 SGHTA and CDR2 FQGNSA. Trimming stripped 4 bases from V and 8 bases from J, with 9 bases between. The CDR3 has 12 residues. CDR3 residues: CASSSTPDEQFF. The CDR3 DNA reads as TGTGCCAGCAGCTCAACACCTGATGAGCAGTTCTTC.

The gene calls are TRBV28 and TRBJ1-1; D is unresolved. The CDR3 is 13 residues long. Germline lookup yields CDR1 MDHEN and CDR2 SYDVKM. V was trimmed by 3 bases and J by 4 bases, leaving 9 bases between them. In DNA form, the CDR3 reads TGTGCCAGCAGTTTGGGATGGAGCACTGAAGCTTTCTTT. Protein sequence: CASSLGWSTEAFF.

This rearrangement joins TRBV11-2 to TRBJ1-1, with 7 positions matching TRBD1. V was clipped by 0 bases and J by 7 bases; unmatched bases: 8. This CDR3 contains 15 residues. The germline gives CDR1 SGHAT, CDR2 FQNNGV. The CDR3 loop reads CASSLDIAGGFEAFF. Here the CDR3 DNA reads TGTGCCAGCAGCTTAGATATAGCAGGGGGATTTGAAGCTTTCTTT.

The genes are TRBV7-9 and TRBJ1-2, with 8 nucleotides matching TRBD1. There are 16 residues in the CDR3. Germline-derived CDR1 and CDR2 are SEHNR and FQNEAQ (reference sequence). The V segment lost 8 bases and the J segment 2 bases; nucleotides outside the gene matches: 13. The CDR3 sequence: CASSGDRSSSNYGYTF. The CDR3 DNA reads as TGTGCCAGCTCCGGGGACAGGAGTTCCAGCAACTATGGCTACACCTTC.

The rearrangement joins TRBV4-1 to TRBJ1-2; D is unclear. The germline gives CDR1 MGHRA, CDR2 YSYEKL. There are 15 residues in the CDR3. Trimming stripped 0 bases from V and 3 bases from J, with 11 bases between. DNA for the CDR3: TGCGCCAGCAGCCAAGATCAGCCTGTCGACTATGGCTACACCTTC. Translated: CASSQDQPVDYGYTF.

V and J are TRBV7-2 and TRBJ2-3, with D perhaps matching TRBD2 (5 bases). The CDR3 spans 16 residues. Trimming cost V 1 base and J 1 base, with 12 bases left between them. The germline V gene encodes CDR1 SGHTA and CDR2 FQGNSA. The chain's CDR3 is CASSLDGGSRTDTQYF. CDR3 DNA: TGTGCCAGCAGCTTAGACGGCGGGTCCCGCACAGATACGCAGTATTTT.

This clonotype came up a few times. The V and J genes are TRBV29-1 and TRBJ2-1; TRBD2 is a possible D gene (5 bases). The germline V gene has CDR1 SQVTM and CDR2 ANQGSEA. V lost 4 bases to trimming and J lost 2 bases, with 15 bases between them. There are 15 residues in the CDR3. The CDR3 coding sequence is TGCAGCGTTGCCCGGTCCGGAGGACCCTACAATGAGCAGTTCTTC. This sequence encodes CSVARSGGPYNEQFF.

This clonotype showed up just a few times. The chain is built from TRBV20-1 and TRBJ2-1, with 13 bases fitting TRBD2. The CDR3 contains 15 residues. The V segment lost 5 bases and the J segment 4 bases; nucleotides outside the gene matches: 5. CDR1 and CDR2 from the germline V gene are DFQATT and SNEGSKA (reference sequence). CDR3 sequence (DNA): TGCAGTGCTCGGACTAGCGGGAGATTTTACAATGAGCAGTTCTTC. It codes for CSARTSGRFYNEQFF.

In this sample, this clonotype turned up a few times. The chain couples TRBV6-5 to TRBJ1-4; a weak D match, TRBD1 (5 bases). V lost 6 bases, J lost 8 bases, and 13 bases lay in between. The germline gives CDR1 MNHEY, CDR2 SVGAGI. The CDR3 has 13 amino acids. In DNA, the CDR3 is TGTGCCAGCAGATTGGGCAGGGTGGAAAAACTGTTTTTT. It specifies CASRLGRVEKLFF.

The CDR3 DNA reads as TGTGCCAGCAGTCCTCGACAGGTTATCTACAATGAGCAGTTCTTC. Translating it yields CASSPRQVIYNEQFF. V gene TRBV28 combines with J gene TRBJ2-1; maybe TRBD1 (6 bases). CDR3 length equals 15 residues. V lost 5 bases, J lost 3 bases, and 14 bases lay in between. In germline, CDR1 is MDHEN, CDR2 SYDVKM. Using reference TRBV28 and TRBJ2-1 for the parts outside the CDR3, the full variable domain is DVKVTQSSRYLVKRTGEKVFLECVQDMDHENMFWYRQDPGLGLRLIYFSYDVKMKEKGDIPEGYSVSREKKERFSLILESASTNQTSMYLCASSPRQVIYNEQFFGPGTRLTVL.

The chain's CDR3 is CASSPPLFSYNEQFF. DNA for the CDR3: TGTGCCAGCAGTCCCCCCCTATTCTCCTACAATGAGCAGTTCTTC. The chain is built from TRBV28 and TRBJ2-1; D is unresolved. CDR1 is MDHEN, CDR2 SYDVKM, per germline. The CDR3 contains 15 residues. V was shortened by 5 bases and J by 0 bases, with 11 bases between the two germline ends.

The table lists this clonotype with a few counts. The chain employs TRBV11-2 and TRBJ2-3; D is possibly TRBD2 (5 bases). The CDR3 has 15 residues. V lost 5 bases to trimming and J lost 1 base, with 13 bases between them. Germline CDR1 and CDR2: SGHAT and FQNNGV. The CDR3 DNA sequence: TGTGCCAGCAGCAGCCGGGGTCTCCGCACAGATACGCAGTATTTT. Amino acids: CASSSRGLRTDTQYF.

The V call is TRBV6-5, the J call TRBJ1-2; 9 nucleotides line up with TRBD1. The CDR3 sequence is 15 residues long. Trimming took 4 bases from V and 5 from J; bases not matched to a gene: 8. CDR1 MNHEY and CDR2 SVGAGI come from the germline V gene. In DNA, the CDR3 is TGTGCCAGCAGTTGGGGACAGGGAAGGTCATATGGCTACACCTTC. As protein: CASSWGQGRSYGYTF.

This clonotype was observed a handful of times. Compared with germline, one end of the junction differs, possibly owing to a read error. This rearrangement joins TRBV5-1 to TRBJ2-1; perhaps TRBD2 as D (6 bases). Per the germline V gene, CDR1 is SGHRS and CDR2 is YFSETQ. The CDR3 contains 15 residues. The DNA for the CDR3 is TGCGCCAGCAGCGGCGGGACTTGGTCCTACAGTGAGCAGTTCTTC. Residues: CASSGGTWSYSEQFF. The whole variable domain, filled in from reference TRBV5-1 and TRBJ2-1, reads KAGVTQTPRYLIKTRGQQVTLSCSPISGHRSVSWYQQTPGQGLQFLFEYFSETQRNKGNFPGRFSGRQFSNSRSEMNVSTLELGDSALYLCASSGGTWSYSEQFFGPGTRLTVL.